These 18 T cell receptor beta chains were sequenced from one sample in a study of tumor and adjacent non-tumor tissue in lung cancer. TCRbeta libraries were built with three rounds of nested PCR, modified from ARM-PCR. MiXCR, run by TCRdb on the multiplex PCR reads, gives a single entry per CDR3 protein. The sample contains approximately 100,000 distinct CDR3 sequences, more than 70% of which appear only once. No cell sorting was done before RNA was extracted from the tissue. The material sequenced was lung tumor tissue. Receptors originate from a woman aged 60 to 75 with non-small cell lung cancer.

The chain carries TRBV11-2 and TRBJ1-2, with a possible D match to TRBD1 (6 bases). The CDR3 totals 15 residues. CDR1 SGHAT and CDR2 FQNNGV come from the germline V gene. The CDR3 protein is CVNSLVPDSPHGYTF. In nucleotides, the CDR3 is TGTGTCAACAGCTTAGTACCGGACAGCCCGCATGGCTACACCTTC.

The chain links TRBV6-2 or TRBV6-3 to TRBJ2-2, with 8 bases matching TRBD1. The V and J ends lost 7 bases and 1 base, in that order; junction bases with no gene match: 5. Germline V gene sequence: CDR1 MNHEY, CDR2 SVGEGT. This CDR3 spans 15 amino acids. Here the CDR3 DNA reads TGTGCCAGCACCAGACAGGGGAGGAACACCGGGGAGCTGTTTTTT. Translating it yields CASTRQGRNTGELFF.

As concerns this clonotype: Given a much more abundant clone one base away, this may be a read error. The chain recombines TRBV29-1 with TRBJ2-2, with 7 nucleotides matching TRBD1. Germline V gene lookup returns CDR1 SQVTM and CDR2 ANQGSEA. The CDR3 runs to 14 residues. CDR3 loop: CSVVTGENTGKLFF. CDR3 sequence (DNA): TGCAGCGTTGTTACAGGGGAGAACACCGGGAAGCTGTTTTTT.

J is TRBJ2-3 and V is TRBV4-2; the D gene is possibly TRBD2 (5 bases). The length of the CDR3 is 16 residues. V was trimmed by 1 base and J by 3 bases, leaving 14 bases between them. Germline CDR1 is LGHNA and CDR2 is YNFKEQ. CDR3 amino acids: CASSQVKLDATDTQYF. The CDR3 DNA sequence: TGTGCCAGCAGCCAAGTAAAACTAGACGCAACAGATACGCAGTATTTT.

This clonotype was seen a handful of times. This rearrangement joins TRBV29-1 to TRBJ2-7; 10 positions match TRBD2. Germline-derived CDR1 and CDR2 are SQVTM and ANQGSEA. The CDR3 covers 16 residues. J gave up 1 base and V 1 base, and 7 bases lay outside the gene matches. The CDR3 DNA sequence: TGCAGCGTTGAAGGAGTAGCGGGAGGCGATTCCTACGAGCAGTACTTC. It codes for CSVEGVAGGDSYEQYF.

In nucleotides, the CDR3 is TGTGTCGGCAGCCCCCTCTTAGGGGGGGGACGCTACAACGAACAGTTCTTC. This encodes CVGSPLLGGGRYNEQFF. The J gene is TRBJ2-1, the V gene TRBV11-2, with D possibly being TRBD2 (7 bases). Germline V lookup: CDR1 SGHAT, CDR2 FQNNGV. The CDR3 loop spans 17 amino acids.

This clonotype was seen at least ten times. This sequence joins TRBV29-1 and TRBJ1-5, with TRBD1 identical over 9 bases. V gave up 7 bases and J gave up 5 bases; unmatched junction bases: 9. Germline V gives CDR1 SQVTM, CDR2 ANQGSEA. The CDR3 runs to 14 residues. CDR3 in DNA: TGCAGCGCCCGGACAGGGGACGGCGATCAGCCCCAGCATTTT. It is translated as CSARTGDGDQPQHF.

Regarding this clonotype: Relative to the germline gene, one junction end is altered; a read error may explain this. The V call is TRBV11-1, the J call TRBJ1-2, with D maybe TRBD1 (6 bases). Germline V gene data show CDR1 as SGHAT and CDR2 as FQDESV (reference sequence). The CDR3 is 14 residues long. CDR3 region: CASNSQGPLYGCTF. The CDR3 nucleotides are TGTGCCAGCAACTCACAGGGTCCGCTCTATGGCTGCACCTTC.

The chain uses TRBV11-3 and TRBJ2-7; tentative D call: TRBD2 (5 bases). V lost 0 bases to trimming and J lost 13 bases, with 19 bases between them. The CDR3 totals 14 residues. Germline loops: CDR1 SGHNT, CDR2 YENEEA. The CDR3 region has the DNA TGTGCCAGCAGCTTAGATACGGGAACATACGGGCATTACTTC. Translating gives CASSLDTGTYGHYF.

This clonotype has a single count. A junction boundary mismatches the germline segment, possibly from a read error. The rearrangement uses TRBV20-1 and TRBJ2-5; TRBD2 aligns across 10 bases. The CDR3 length is 14 residues. Germline V gene lookup returns CDR1 DFQATT and CDR2 SNEGSKA (reference sequence). Here the CDR3 reads CSTSGAGDIDTQYF. CDR3 nucleotide sequence: TGCAGTACTAGCGGGGCGGGGGACATAGATACACAGTACTTC.

As for this clonotype: At one boundary the junction diverges from the germline segment, which might be a read error. The chain couples TRBV5-4 to TRBJ2-1; TRBD2 matches at 8 bases. This CDR3 region has 14 residues. Germline V gene lookup returns CDR1 SGHNT and CDR2 YYREEE (reference sequence). The CDR3 is CTSSLPSGYKEQFF. The CDR3 DNA reads TGTACCAGCAGCTTGCCTAGCGGGTACAAAGAGCAGTTCTTC.

Concerning this clonotype itself: This clone may be a read error of a much larger clone one base away. This is likely a read error, given that the CDR3 carries no conserved phenylalanine or tryptophan at its end. This chain uses TRBV29-1 with TRBJ2-7; D unresolved. Trimming pared 0 bases from V and 5 bases from J, leaving 5 bases between. CDR1 and CDR2 (germline): SQVTM, ANQGSEA. The CDR3 covers 11 residues. The CDR3 DNA reads TGCAGCGTTGAAGATCAGCACGAGCAGTACCTC. Protein: CSVEDQHEQYL.

This clonotype was seen repeatedly, ten times or more. This chain links TRBV20-1 with TRBJ2-3; 16 nucleotides align to TRBD2. V was clipped by 6 bases and J by 3 bases; unmatched bases: 15. Per the germline V gene, CDR1 is DFQATT and CDR2 is SNEGSKA (reference sequence). This CDR3 spans 19 amino acids. For the CDR3, the DNA is TGCAGTGCCGATACCGGGACTAGCGGGAGGGCCCTAGGTACAGATACGCAGTATTTT. Protein sequence: CSADTGTSGRALGTDTQYF.

This clonotype counts as large. The chain recombines TRBV11-2 with TRBJ2-5; tentative D call: TRBD1 (6 bases). V was cut by 6 bases and J by 2 bases, with 13 bases left in between. Per the germline V gene, CDR1 is SGHAT and CDR2 is FQNNGV. The CDR3 extends over 14 amino acids. The CDR3 spells CASSPQGGQETQYF. The CDR3 coding sequence is TGTGCCAGCAGTCCACAGGGCGGTCAAGAGACCCAGTACTTC.

Details on this clonotype: The junction differs from germline at one of its ends, possibly a read error. DNA for the CDR3: TGTGGCAGCAGTTACTCATTGTCAGGGATCGCCAAAAACATTCAGTACTTC. It is translated as CGSSYSLSGIAKNIQYF. The chain recombines TRBV6-2 or TRBV6-3 with TRBJ2-4, with D possibly matching TRBD1 (5 bases). The CDR3 runs 17 residues. Germline V lookup: CDR1 MNHEY, CDR2 SVGEGT.

Regarding this clonotype: The junction does not match germline at one end; this may be a read error. The chain joins TRBV28 to TRBJ1-6, with a possible D match to TRBD1 (5 bases). CDR1 is MDHEN, CDR2 SYDVKM, per germline. CDR3 length equals 16 residues. The CDR3 DNA follows: TGTGCCAACAGGCATTCTGCCGGGATGGAGAATTCACGCCTCCACTTT. Its protein product is CANRHSAGMENSRLHF.

A remark on this clonotype: Mismatch with germline at one junction end may stem from a read error. V gene TRBV6-2 or TRBV6-3 combines with J gene TRBJ1-5, with a weak D call TRBD1 (5 bases). The germline V gene has CDR1 MNHEY and CDR2 SVGEGT. The CDR3 runs 14 residues. The CDR3 loop reads CASSSPGPGRPQHF. CDR3 DNA: TGTGCCAGCAGCTCACCGGGACCCGGAAGGCCCCAACATTTT.

The chain recombines TRBV4-1 with TRBJ1-4, with D unclear. The CDR3 is 16 amino acids. The V end was cut by 11 bases, the J end by 3 bases, with 22 bases between. Germline CDR1 reads MGHRA; CDR2 reads YSYEKL. CDR3 coding DNA: TGCGCCGGCGGCCAAGAACGAACAGCCGCTAATGAAAAACTGTTTTTT. Translating it yields CAGGQERTAANEKLFF.